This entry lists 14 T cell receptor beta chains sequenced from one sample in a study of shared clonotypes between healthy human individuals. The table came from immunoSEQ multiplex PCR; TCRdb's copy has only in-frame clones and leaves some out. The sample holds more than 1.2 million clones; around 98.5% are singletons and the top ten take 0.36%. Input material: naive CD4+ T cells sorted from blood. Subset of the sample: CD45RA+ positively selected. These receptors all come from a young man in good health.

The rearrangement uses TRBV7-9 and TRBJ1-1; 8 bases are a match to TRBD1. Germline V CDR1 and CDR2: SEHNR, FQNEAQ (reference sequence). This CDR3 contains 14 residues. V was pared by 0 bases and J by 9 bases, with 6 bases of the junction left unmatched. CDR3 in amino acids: CASSLATDRGKAFF. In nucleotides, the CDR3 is TGTGCCAGCAGCTTAGCAACCGACAGGGGCAAAGCTTTCTTT.

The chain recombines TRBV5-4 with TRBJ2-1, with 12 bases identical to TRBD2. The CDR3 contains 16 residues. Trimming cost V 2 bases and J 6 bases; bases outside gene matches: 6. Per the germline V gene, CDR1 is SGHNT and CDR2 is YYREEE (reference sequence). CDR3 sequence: CASSLSGTSGFNEQFF. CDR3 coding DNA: TGTGCCAGCAGCTTATCCGGGACTAGCGGGTTCAATGAGCAGTTCTTC.

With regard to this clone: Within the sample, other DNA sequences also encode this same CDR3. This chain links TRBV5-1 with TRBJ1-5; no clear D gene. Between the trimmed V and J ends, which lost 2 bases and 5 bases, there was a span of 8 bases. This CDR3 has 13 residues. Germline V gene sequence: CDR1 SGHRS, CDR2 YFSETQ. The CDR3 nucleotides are TGCGCCAGCAGCTTAGGTGGGGATCAGCCCCAGCATTTT. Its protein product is CASSLGGDQPQHF.

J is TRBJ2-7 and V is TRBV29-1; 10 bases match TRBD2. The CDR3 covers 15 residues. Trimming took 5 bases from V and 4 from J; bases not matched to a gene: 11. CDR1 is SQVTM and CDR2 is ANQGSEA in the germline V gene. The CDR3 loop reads CSVQSLAGDRYEQYF. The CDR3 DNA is TGCAGCGTTCAGTCCCTAGCGGGAGATCGGTACGAGCAGTACTTC.

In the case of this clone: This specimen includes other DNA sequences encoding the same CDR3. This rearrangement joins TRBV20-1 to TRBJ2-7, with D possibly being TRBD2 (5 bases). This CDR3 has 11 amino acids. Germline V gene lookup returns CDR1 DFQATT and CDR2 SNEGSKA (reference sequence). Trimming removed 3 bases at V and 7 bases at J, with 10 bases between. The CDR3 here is CSARTGYEQYF. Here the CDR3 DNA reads TGCAGTGCTAGGACGGGGTATGAGCAGTACTTC.

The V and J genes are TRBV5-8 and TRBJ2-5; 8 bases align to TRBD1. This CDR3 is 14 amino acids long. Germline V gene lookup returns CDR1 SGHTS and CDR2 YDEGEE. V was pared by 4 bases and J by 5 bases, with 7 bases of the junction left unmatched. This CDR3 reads CASSLGQGWETQYF. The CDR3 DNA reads TGTGCCAGCAGCCTCGGACAGGGATGGGAGACCCAGTACTTC.

The CDR3 DNA is TGTGCCAGCAGCGCCGTTAGGACCGGGGAGCTGTTTTTT. Translated, it gives CASSAVRTGELFF. The rearrangement uses TRBV7-7 and TRBJ2-2, with no clear D. Germline CDR1 reads SSHAT; CDR2 reads FNYEAQ (reference sequence). The length of the CDR3 is 13 residues. V lost 5 bases and J 5 bases, leaving 9 bases between the germline ends.

The CDR3 here is CASSFYLAGGNEQFF. CDR3 DNA sequence: TGTGCCAGCAGCTTTTATCTAGCGGGGGGCAATGAGCAGTTCTTC. The chain joins TRBV5-4 to TRBJ2-1; TRBD2 aligns across 11 bases. V trimming: 2 bases; J trimming: 6 bases; junction bases outside the gene matches: 4. Germline V lookup: CDR1 SGHNT, CDR2 YYREEE (reference sequence). CDR3 size: 15 residues. Combining the CDR3 with reference TRBV5-4 and TRBJ2-1 gives the whole variable domain ETGVTQSPTHLIKTRGQQVTLRCSSQSGHNTVSWYQQALGQGPQFIFQYYREEENGRGNFPPRFSGLQFPNYSSELNVNALELDDSALYLCASSFYLAGGNEQFFGPGTRLTVL.

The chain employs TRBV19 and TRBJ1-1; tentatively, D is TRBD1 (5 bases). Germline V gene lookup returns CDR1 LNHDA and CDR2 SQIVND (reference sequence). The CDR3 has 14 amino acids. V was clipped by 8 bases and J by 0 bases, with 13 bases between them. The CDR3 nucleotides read TGTGCCAGTCAGCAGAGGGGCTTGAACACTGAAGCTTTCTTT. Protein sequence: CASQQRGLNTEAFF.

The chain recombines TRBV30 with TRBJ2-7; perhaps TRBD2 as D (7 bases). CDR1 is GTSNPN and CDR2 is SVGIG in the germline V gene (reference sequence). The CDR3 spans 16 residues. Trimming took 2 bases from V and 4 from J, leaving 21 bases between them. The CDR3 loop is CAWSLPGGRLSYEQYF. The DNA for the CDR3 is TGTGCCTGGAGTTTACCGGGGGGCAGGCTTTCATACGAGCAGTACTTC.

CDR3 residues: CASRGYQETQYF. The CDR3, as DNA: TGTGCCTCAAGGGGATACCAAGAGACCCAGTACTTC. The chain joins TRBV30 to TRBJ2-5; tentative D call: TRBD1 (5 bases). Germline V gene sequence: CDR1 GTSNPN, CDR2 SVGIG (reference sequence). CDR3 size: 12 residues. Trimming shortened V by 7 bases and J by 0 bases, and 9 bases separated the two germline ends.

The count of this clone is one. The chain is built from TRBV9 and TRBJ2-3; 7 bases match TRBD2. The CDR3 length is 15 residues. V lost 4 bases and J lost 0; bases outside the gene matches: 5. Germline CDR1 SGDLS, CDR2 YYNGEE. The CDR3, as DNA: TGTGCCAGCAGCCACAGCGGGACTAGCACAGATACGCAGTATTTT. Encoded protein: CASSHSGTSTDTQYF.

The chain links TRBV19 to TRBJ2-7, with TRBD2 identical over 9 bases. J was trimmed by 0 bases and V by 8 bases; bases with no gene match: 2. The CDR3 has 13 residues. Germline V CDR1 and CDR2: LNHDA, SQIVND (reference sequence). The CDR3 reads CASSGLASYEQYF. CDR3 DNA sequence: TGTGCCAGTTCGGGACTAGCCTCCTACGAGCAGTACTTC. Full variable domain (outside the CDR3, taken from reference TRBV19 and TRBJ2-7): DGGITQSPKYLFRKEGQNVTLSCEQNLNHDAMYWYRQDPGQGLRLIYYSQIVNDFQKGDIAEGYSVSREKKESFPLTVTSAQKNPTAFYLCASSGLASYEQYFGPGTRLTVT.

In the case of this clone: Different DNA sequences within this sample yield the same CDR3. The CDR3 region has the DNA TGCGCCAGCAGCTTGGTGTCTAGCGGGAGCTTAGAGACCCAGTACTTC. Translated, it gives CASSLVSSGSLETQYF. V usage is TRBV5-1 and J usage is TRBJ2-5; 10 bases are shared with TRBD2. The J segment lost 4 bases and the V segment lost 0 bases, leaving 6 bases of the junction unmatched. Germline CDR1 and CDR2: SGHRS and YFSETQ. The CDR3 sequence is 16 residues long.